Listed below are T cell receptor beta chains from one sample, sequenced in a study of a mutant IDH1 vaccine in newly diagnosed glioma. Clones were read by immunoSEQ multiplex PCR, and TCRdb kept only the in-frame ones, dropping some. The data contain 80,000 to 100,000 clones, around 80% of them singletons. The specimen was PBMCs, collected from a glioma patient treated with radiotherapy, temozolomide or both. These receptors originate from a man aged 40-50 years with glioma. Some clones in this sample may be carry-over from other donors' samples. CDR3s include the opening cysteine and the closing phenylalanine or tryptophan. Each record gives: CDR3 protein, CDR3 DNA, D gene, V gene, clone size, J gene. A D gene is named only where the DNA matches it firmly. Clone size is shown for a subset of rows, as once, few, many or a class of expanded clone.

CSVEDSVQSGYTF TGCAGCGTTGAAGATTCGGTCCAGTCAGGCTACACCTTC - TRBV29-1 - TRBJ1-2
CASSFETGSVSPLHF TGTGCCAGCAGCTTCGAGACAGGTTCGGTTTCACCCCTCCACTTT - TRBV5-6 - TRBJ1-6
CASSSQRTSRRYF TGTGCCAGCAGCTCCCAGCGGACTAGTCGTCGGTATTTT TRBD2 TRBV5-6 - TRBJ2-3
CASSVGYGGETQYF TGTGCCAGCAGCGTAGGGTACGGGGGTGAGACCCAGTACTTC - TRBV9 - TRBJ2-5
CASSSSGERPEAFF TGTGCCAGCAGTTCTTCAGGCGAACGGCCTGAAGCTTTCTTT - TRBV6-5 few TRBJ1-1
CATRQGEAYGYTF TGTGCCACGCGACAGGGAGAAGCCTATGGCTACACCTTC TRBD1 TRBV6-4 - TRBJ1-2
CAISESTEVPPLHF TGTGCCATCAGTGAGTCGACAGAAGTTCCACCCCTCCACTTT - TRBV10-3 - TRBJ1-6
CVSGRPSEQYF TGTGTCAGCGGCAGGCCCAGCGAGCAGTACTTC - TRBV2 - TRBJ2-7
CASRLSRGNTEAFF TGCGCCAGCAGACTCTCGAGGGGGAACACTGAAGCTTTCTTT - TRBV4-1 - TRBJ1-1
CASSSLTGAGEISGNTIYF TGTGCCAGCAGCTCCCTGACAGGGGCAGGGGAAATTTCTGGAAACACCATATATTTT TRBD1 TRBV5-4 - TRBJ1-3
CASSEALSGGQETQYF TGCGCCAGCAGTGAGGCTTTGAGCGGGGGGCAAGAGACCCAGTACTTC TRBD2 TRBV10-1 - TRBJ2-5
CASSPQQGAVTEAFF TGTGCCAGCAGTCCTCAACAGGGGGCGGTCACTGAAGCTTTCTTT TRBD1 TRBV11-2 - TRBJ1-1
CASSPRQGSDEKLFF TGTGCCAGCTCACCCAGACAGGGGTCGGATGAAAAACTGTTTTTT TRBD1 TRBV18 - TRBJ1-4
CASSRTLGELFF TGTGCCAGCAGTCGGACCCTCGGGGAGCTGTTTTTT - TRBV7-2 - TRBJ2-2
CASSLWTGSNQPQHF TGTGCCAGCAGCTTATGGACAGGGAGCAATCAGCCCCAGCATTTT TRBD1 TRBV7-2 - TRBJ1-5
CASSSKQGYNSPLHF TGTGCCAGCAGTTCAAAACAGGGGTATAATTCACCCCTCCACTTT TRBD1 TRBV27 once TRBJ1-6
CASSMVLAGAYEQYF TGTGCCAGTAGTATGGTGCTAGCGGGAGCCTACGAGCAGTACTTC TRBD2 TRBV19 - TRBJ2-7
CASGTGDYQPQHF TGTGCCAGCGGAACAGGGGACTATCAGCCCCAGCATTTT TRBD1 TRBV6-1 medium-sized TRBJ1-5
CASTPQGVHEQYF TGTGCCAGCACTCCCCAGGGTGTGCACGAGCAGTACTTC - TRBV27 - TRBJ2-7
CASSPQGTDYGYTF TGCGCCAGCAGCCCCCAAGGGACGGACTATGGCTACACCTTC - TRBV5-1 - TRBJ1-2
CASLQGGQETQYF TGTGCCAGCCTACAGGGGGGACAAGAGACCCAGTACTTC TRBD1 TRBV28 - TRBJ2-5
CASSVGEGSGNTIYF TGTGCCAGCAGCGTAGGAGAGGGATCTGGAAACACCATATATTTT - TRBV9 - TRBJ1-3